This T cell receptor (beta chain) was sequenced for a study of T cells in tuberculosis. Notes on the study in general: Active tuberculosis patients had shorter CDR3-alpha; the beta difference was nonsignificant.

Latent tuberculosis screening used tuberculin skin test and IGRA at entry. As concerns this clone: Its target is not known.

The data were produced by immunoSEQ multiplex PCR, yet TCRdb's version contains in-frame clones alone and is incomplete. Of roughly 44,000 clones in the sample, roughly 95% were seen once. The sequence came from a donor between 10 and 35 years old with latent tuberculosis or without tuberculosis infection. The source material was PBMCs.

The CDR3 sequence is CASSIRGVTEAFF. Here the CDR3 DNA reads TGTGCCAGTAGTATTCGGGGAGTCACTGAAGCTTTCTTT. The J gene is TRBJ1-1, the V gene TRBV19; D is uncertain. The germline V and J ends were trimmed by 3 bases and 4 bases, with 9 bases remaining between them. Germline values: CDR1 LNHDA, CDR2 SQIVND (reference sequence). The length of the CDR3 is 13 residues.